Below, one T cell receptor beta chain is given with its context. Its antigen is as yet unknown. It was with 60 Vbeta and 13 Jbeta primers that the PCR ran. Clones were read by immunoSEQ multiplex PCR, and TCRdb kept only the in-frame ones, dropping some. This table holds around 150,000 clones, approximately 80% found once. These data originate in a study of cytomegalovirus exposure and HLA in healthy donors. Study-level background: Among the 300 to 500 donors who were genotyped, roughly 86% fell in the genetic ancestry cluster that is associated with self-reported Caucasian donors.

Findings and caveats of the study: The CMV antigen specificity of a few CMV-associated chains was confirmed through in vitro analysis. A later analysis linked a missense variant in DCLRE1C to the trimming of TCR beta V and J genes.

Germline values: CDR1 MNHEY, CDR2 SMNVEV (reference sequence). The CDR3 covers 14 residues. V gave up 5 bases and J gave up 2 bases, with 12 bases separating them. Nominally healthy donors provided the samples, though records likely missed some immune exposures. This chain connects TRBV27 to TRBJ1-1; D gene uncertain. This sequence originates from a male donor in good health and CMV-seropositive. The specimen was PBMCs. The CDR3 DNA sequence: TGTGCCAGCAGTCAAAGGGAGGGAAACACTGAAGCTTTCTTT. It is translated as CASSQREGNTEAFF.